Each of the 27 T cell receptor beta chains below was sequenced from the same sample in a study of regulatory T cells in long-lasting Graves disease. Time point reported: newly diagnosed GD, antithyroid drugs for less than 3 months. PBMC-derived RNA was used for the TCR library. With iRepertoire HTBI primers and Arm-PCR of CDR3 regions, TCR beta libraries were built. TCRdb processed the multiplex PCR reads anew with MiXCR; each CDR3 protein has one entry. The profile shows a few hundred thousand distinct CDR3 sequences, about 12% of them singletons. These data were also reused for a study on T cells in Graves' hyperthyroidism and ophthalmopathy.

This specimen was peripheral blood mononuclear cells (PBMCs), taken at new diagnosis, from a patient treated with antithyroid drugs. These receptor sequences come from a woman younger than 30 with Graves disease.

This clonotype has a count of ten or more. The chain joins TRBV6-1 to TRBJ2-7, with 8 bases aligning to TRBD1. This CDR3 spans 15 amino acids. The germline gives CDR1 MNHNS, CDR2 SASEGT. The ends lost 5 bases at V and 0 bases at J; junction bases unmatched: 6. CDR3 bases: TGTGCCAGCAGTCGTATGACAGGGGCCTCCTACGAGCAGTACGTC. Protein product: CASSRMTGASYEQYV.

The CDR3 DNA follows: TGTGCCAGCAGCCAAGTTTCGGCACATGGCTACACCTTC. Amino acid sequence: CASSQVSAHGYTF. This rearrangement joins TRBV3-1 to TRBJ1-2, with no clear D. This CDR3 contains 13 residues. Germline V gives CDR1 LGHDT, CDR2 YNNKEL (reference sequence). Trimming removed 1 base at V and 6 bases at J, with 9 bases between.

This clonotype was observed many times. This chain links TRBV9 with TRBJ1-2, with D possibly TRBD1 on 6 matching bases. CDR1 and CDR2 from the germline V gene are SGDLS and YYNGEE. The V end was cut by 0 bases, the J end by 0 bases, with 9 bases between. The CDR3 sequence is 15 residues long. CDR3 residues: CASSVDRVSNYGYTF. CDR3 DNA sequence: TGTGCCAGCAGCGTAGACAGGGTATCTAACTATGGCTACACCTTC.

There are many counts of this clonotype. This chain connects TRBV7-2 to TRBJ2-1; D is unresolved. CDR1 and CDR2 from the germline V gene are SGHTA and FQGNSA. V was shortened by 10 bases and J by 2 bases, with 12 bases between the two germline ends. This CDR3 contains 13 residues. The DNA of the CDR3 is TGTGCCATCGCAAGGACGGCCTACAATGAGCAGTTCTTC. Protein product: CAIARTAYNEQFF.

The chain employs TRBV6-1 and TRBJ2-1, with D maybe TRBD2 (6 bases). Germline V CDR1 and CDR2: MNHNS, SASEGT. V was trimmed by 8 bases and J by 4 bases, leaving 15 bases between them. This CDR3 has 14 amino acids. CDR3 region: CASAGFGGYNEQFF. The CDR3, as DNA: TGTGCCAGCGCGGGGTTCGGAGGATACAATGAGCAGTTCTTC.

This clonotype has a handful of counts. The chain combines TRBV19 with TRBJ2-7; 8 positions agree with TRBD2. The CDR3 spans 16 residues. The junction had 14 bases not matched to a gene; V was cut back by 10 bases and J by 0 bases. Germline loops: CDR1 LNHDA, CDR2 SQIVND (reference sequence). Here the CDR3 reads CATTGTRSGGSYEQYF. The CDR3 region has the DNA TGTGCCACCACCGGGACTCGCAGCGGGGGCTCCTACGAGCAGTACTTC.

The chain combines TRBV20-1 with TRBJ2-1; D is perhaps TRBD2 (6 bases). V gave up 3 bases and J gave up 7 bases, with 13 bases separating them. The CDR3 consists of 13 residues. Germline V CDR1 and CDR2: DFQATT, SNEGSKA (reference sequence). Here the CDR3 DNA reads TGCAGTGCTAGGGGGGGAGTTTGGAATGAGCAGTTCTTC. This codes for CSARGGVWNEQFF.

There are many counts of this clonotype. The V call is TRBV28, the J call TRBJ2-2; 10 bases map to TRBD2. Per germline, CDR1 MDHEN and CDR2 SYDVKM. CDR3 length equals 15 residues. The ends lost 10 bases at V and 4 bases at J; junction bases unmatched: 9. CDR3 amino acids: CATTLAGVVTGELFF. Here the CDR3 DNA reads TGTGCCACCACCCTAGCGGGAGTGGTCACCGGGGAGCTGTTTTTT.

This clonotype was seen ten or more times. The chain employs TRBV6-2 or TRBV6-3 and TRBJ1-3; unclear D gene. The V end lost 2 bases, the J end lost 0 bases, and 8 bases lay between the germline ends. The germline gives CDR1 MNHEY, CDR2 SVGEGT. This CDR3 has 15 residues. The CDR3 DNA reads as TGTGCCAGCAGTTACCAGGCGGGCTCTGGAAACACCATATATTTT. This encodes CASSYQAGSGNTIYF.

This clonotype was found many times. The CDR3 loop is CASSLLRAGEKLFF. The CDR3, as DNA: TGTGCCAGCAGCTTACTACGGGCAGGGGAAAAACTGTTTTTT. J is TRBJ1-4 and V is TRBV11-2, with D maybe TRBD1 (5 bases). Trimming removed 2 bases from V and 8 bases from J, with 12 bases in between. Germline V gene data show CDR1 as SGHAT and CDR2 as FQNNGV. The CDR3 totals 14 residues. The full variable domain, its missing parts supplied by reference TRBV11-2 and TRBJ1-4, is EAGVAQSPRYKIIEKRQSVAFWCNPISGHATLYWYQQILGQGPKLLIQFQNNGVVDDSQLPKDRFSAERLKGVDSTLKIQPAKLEDSAVYLCASSLLRAGEKLFFGSGTQLSVL.

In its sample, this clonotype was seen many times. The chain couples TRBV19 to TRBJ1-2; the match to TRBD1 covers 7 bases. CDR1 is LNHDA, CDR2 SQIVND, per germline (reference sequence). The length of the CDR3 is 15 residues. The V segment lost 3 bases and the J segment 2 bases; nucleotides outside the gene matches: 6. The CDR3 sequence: CASSIEGARNYGYTF. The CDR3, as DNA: TGTGCCAGTAGTATTGAGGGGGCGCGGAACTATGGCTACACCTTC.

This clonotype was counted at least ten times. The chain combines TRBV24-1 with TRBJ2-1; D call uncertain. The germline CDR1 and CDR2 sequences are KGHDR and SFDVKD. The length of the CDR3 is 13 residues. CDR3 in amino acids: CAIQSPAYNEQFF. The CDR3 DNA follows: TGTGCAATCCAGTCCCCGGCCTACAATGAGCAGTTCTTC.

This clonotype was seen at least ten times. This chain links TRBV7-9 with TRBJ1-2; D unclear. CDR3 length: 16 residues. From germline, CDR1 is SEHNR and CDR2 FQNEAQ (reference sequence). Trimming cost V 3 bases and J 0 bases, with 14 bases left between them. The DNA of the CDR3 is TGTGCCAGCAGCTTCGTTCAGGCTCTAGCTAACTATGGCTACACCTTC. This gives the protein CASSFVQALANYGYTF.

CDR3 amino acids: CASSQDFLRANPDNEQFF. CDR3 in DNA: TGCGCCAGCAGCCAAGATTTTTTGAGGGCAAATCCTGACAATGAGCAGTTCTTC. The chain links TRBV4-3 to TRBJ2-1; TRBD2 is a possible D gene (5 bases). V was shortened by 0 bases and J by 5 bases, with 20 bases between the two germline ends. There are 18 residues in the CDR3. CDR1 is LGHNA and CDR2 is YSLEER in the germline V gene.

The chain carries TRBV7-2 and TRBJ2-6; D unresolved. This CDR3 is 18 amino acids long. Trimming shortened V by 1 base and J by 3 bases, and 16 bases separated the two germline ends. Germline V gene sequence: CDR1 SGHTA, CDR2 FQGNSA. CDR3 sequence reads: CASSLEKGSKGGANVLTF. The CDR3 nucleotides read TGTGCCAGCAGCTTAGAGAAAGGCTCCAAGGGTGGGGCCAACGTCCTGACTTTC.

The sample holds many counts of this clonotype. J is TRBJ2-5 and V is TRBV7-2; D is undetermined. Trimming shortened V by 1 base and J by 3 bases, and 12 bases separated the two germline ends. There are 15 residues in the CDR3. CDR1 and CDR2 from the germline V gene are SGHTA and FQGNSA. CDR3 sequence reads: CASSLVWANKETQYF. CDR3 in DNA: TGTGCCAGCAGCTTAGTTTGGGCAAACAAAGAGACCCAGTACTTC.

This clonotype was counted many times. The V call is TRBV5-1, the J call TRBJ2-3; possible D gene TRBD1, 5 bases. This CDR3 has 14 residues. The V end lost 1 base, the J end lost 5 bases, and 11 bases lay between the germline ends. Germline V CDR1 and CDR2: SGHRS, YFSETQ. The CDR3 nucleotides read TGCGCCAGCAGCTTGACCAGGGCAGAAGATACGCAGTATTTT. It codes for CASSLTRAEDTQYF.

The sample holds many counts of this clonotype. CDR3: CASSFVGLNTEAFF. The CDR3, as DNA: TGCGCCAGCAGCTTTGTGGGGTTAAACACTGAAGCTTTCTTT. The chain has TRBV5-1 and TRBJ1-1; no clear D gene. This CDR3 is 14 amino acids long. Germline lookup yields CDR1 SGHRS and CDR2 YFSETQ. The germline V and J ends were trimmed by 2 bases and 2 bases, with 10 bases remaining between them.

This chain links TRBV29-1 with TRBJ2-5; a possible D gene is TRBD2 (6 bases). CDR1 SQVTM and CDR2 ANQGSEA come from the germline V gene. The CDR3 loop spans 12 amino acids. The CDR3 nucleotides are TGCACCATTGTGGGGGGTTCGGAGACCCAGTACTTC. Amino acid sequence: CTIVGGSETQYF.

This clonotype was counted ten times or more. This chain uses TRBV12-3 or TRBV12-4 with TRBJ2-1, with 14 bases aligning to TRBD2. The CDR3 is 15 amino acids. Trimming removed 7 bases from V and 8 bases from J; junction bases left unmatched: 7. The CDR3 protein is CASKPGLAGADEQFF. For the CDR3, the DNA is TGTGCCAGCAAGCCGGGACTAGCGGGGGCTGATGAGCAGTTCTTC.

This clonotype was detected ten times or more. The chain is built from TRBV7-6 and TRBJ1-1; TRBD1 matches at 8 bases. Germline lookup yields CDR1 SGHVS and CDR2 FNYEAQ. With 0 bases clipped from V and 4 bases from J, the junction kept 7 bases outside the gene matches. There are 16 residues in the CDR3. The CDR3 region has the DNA TGTGCCAGCAGCTTAGCTGTGGGAGGACAGGGCACTGAAGCTTTCTTT. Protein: CASSLAVGGQGTEAFF.

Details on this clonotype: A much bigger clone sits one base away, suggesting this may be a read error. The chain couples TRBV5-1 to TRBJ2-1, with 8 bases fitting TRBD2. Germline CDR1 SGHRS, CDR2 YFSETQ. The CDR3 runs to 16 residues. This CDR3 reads CASSSTSVSPYSEQFF. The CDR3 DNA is TGCGCCAGCAGCTCGACTAGCGTTAGCCCCTACAGTGAGCAGTTCTTC.

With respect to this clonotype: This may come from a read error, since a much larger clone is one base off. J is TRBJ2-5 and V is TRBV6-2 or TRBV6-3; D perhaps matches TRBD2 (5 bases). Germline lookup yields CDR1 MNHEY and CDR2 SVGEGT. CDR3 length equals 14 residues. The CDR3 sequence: CASSYSTYGETRYF. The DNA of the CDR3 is TGTGCCAGCAGTTACTCGACATATGGGGAGACCCGGTACTTC.

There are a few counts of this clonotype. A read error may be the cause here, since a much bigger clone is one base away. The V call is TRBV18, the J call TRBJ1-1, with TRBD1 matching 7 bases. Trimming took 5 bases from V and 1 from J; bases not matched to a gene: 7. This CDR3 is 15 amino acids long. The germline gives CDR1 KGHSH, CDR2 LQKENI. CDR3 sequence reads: CASSYGQDSNTEAFF. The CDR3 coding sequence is TGTGCCAGCTCATACGGACAGGATTCGAACACTGAAGCTTTCTTT.

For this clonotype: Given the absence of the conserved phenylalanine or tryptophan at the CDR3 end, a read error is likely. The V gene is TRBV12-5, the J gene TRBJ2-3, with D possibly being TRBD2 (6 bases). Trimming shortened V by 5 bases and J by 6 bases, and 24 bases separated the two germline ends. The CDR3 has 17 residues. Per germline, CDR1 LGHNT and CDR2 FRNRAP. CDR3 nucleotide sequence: TGTGCTAGTGGTCCTCCCCCTCACGGGCGGGAACGGGATACGCAGTATCTT. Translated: CASGPPPHGRERDTQYL.

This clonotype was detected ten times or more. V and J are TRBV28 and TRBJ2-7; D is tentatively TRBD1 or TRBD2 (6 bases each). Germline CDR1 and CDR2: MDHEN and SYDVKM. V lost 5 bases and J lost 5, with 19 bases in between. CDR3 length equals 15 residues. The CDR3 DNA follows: TGTGCCAGCAGTCCCCGCGGAGGGGGGCCCCACGAGCAGTACGTC. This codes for CASSPRGGGPHEQYV.

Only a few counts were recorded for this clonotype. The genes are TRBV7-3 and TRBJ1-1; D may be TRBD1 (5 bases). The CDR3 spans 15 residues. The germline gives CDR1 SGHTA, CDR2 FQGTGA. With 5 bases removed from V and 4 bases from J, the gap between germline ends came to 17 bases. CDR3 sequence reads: CASSTNPGRPTEAFF. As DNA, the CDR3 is TGTGCCAGCAGCACCAACCCAGGGCGCCCCACTGAAGCTTTCTTT.